The present entry profiles one TCR beta chain with its context. The antigen this receptor binds is unknown. Qualities for individual bases were not recorded, and no much larger clone is one base off. The method was the immunoSEQ multiplex PCR assay. TCRdb retrieved this table from immuneACCESS and kept in-frame rearrangements only. Not all clones are present; in checked studies, unresolved V genes account for under half, and no reason is known for the remainder. Within this sample are about 90,000 clones, with approximately 80% of them counted one time only. Clones ranked in the top ten supply 13% to 15% of the sample. From cysteine to phenylalanine, the CDR3 is 15 amino acids long. The entry retains the CDR3 DNA only, 45 bases that are in frame from base 1. For CDR1 and CDR2, the germline V gene lists MNHNS and SASEGT. V is cut back by 6 bases and J by 4 bases, with 6 bases in the junction unmatched.

Focal radiation therapy combined with CTLA-4 blockade (ipilimumab) was tested in patients with chemo-refractory metastatic non-small-cell lung cancer. These data are taken from a study of radiotherapy plus CTLA-4 blockade in lung cancer (dated by TCRdb to the late 2010s). Notes on the research overall: Among the enrolled patients, about 19% had an objective response, and 25% to 40% reached disease control. Broader findings and caveats from the paper: The strongest predictors of response, as reported, were early dynamic changes in blood T cell clones along with a rise in serum interferon-beta after radiation. TCR clones derived from tumors expanded in peripheral blood after treatment with radiotherapy and ipilimumab.

The material sequenced was peripheral blood, taken from a patient treated with radiotherapy plus ipilimumab. Recombination connected TRBV6-1 to TRBJ1-1; 12 central bases correspond to TRBD1. This clonotype was obtained from a human donor with non-small cell lung cancer that progressed on radiotherapy plus ipilimumab. Read as DNA, the sequence is TGTGCCAGCAGCCGGGACAGGGGGCATGGCACTGAAGCTTTCTTT. Its translation reads: CASSRDRGHGTEAFF.